The 20 T cell receptor beta chains below all came from one sample that was sequenced in a study of cytomegalovirus exposure and HLA in healthy donors. The PCR used 60 Vbeta and 13 Jbeta primers. Profiling relied on immunoSEQ multiplex PCR, and the TCRdb table lists in-frame clones only, not all of them. The table has under 200,000 clones, approximately 80% seen once. Sample: PBMCs. Receptor source: a man aged 50-59 years in good health and CMV-seropositive.

The V and J genes are TRBV7-8 and TRBJ1-5; possible D gene TRBD1, 6 bases. The V end lost 2 bases, the J end lost 11 bases, and 16 bases lay between the germline ends. This CDR3 spans 14 amino acids. Germline V gives CDR1 SGHVS, CDR2 FQNEAQ. CDR3 nucleotides: TGTGCCAGCAGCTTACGCAGGGCCCAGGGGTCCCAGCATTTT. Amino acids: CASSLRRAQGSQHF.

The chain links TRBV2 to TRBJ2-7; 10 bases align to TRBD2. Germline assignment: CDR1 SNHLY and CDR2 FYNNEI. V dropped 3 bases and J dropped 2; count of bases not matched to a gene: 10. CDR3 size: 17 residues. DNA for the CDR3: TGTGCCAGCAGTGACCCGATCGGGACTAGCGCGACCTACGAGCAGTACTTC. The encoded protein is CASSDPIGTSATYEQYF.

J is TRBJ2-3 and V is TRBV7-9; 7 bases align to TRBD2. Unmatched junction bases numbered 16, after V lost 10 bases and J lost 0 bases. CDR1 SEHNR and CDR2 FQNEAQ come from the germline V gene (reference sequence). This CDR3 is built from 17 residues. The CDR3 protein is CAIPPSWAGASTDTQYF. The CDR3 bases are TGTGCCATCCCCCCCTCCTGGGCGGGAGCTAGCACAGATACGCAGTATTTT.

The V and J genes are TRBV10-3 and TRBJ1-2; 7 nucleotides match TRBD1. The V gene's germline CDR1 is ENHRY and CDR2 SYGVKD. The ends lost 6 bases at V and 8 bases at J; junction bases unmatched: 9. The CDR3 runs to 13 residues. The CDR3 nucleotides read TGTGCCATCAGATCAGACAGGGCAGAAGGCTACACCTTC. Its translation: CAIRSDRAEGYTF.

The chain employs TRBV19 and TRBJ1-5; unclear D gene. Germline V lookup: CDR1 LNHDA, CDR2 SQIVND (reference sequence). The ends were cut back, 5 bases at V and 0 bases at J, with 8 bases in the middle. The CDR3 covers 14 residues. The CDR3 DNA follows: TGTGCCAGTAGTCTAGGCGGTAGCAATCAGCCCCAGCATTTT. Translating it yields CASSLGGSNQPQHF.

The chain recombines TRBV5-4 with TRBJ2-7; 10 nucleotides align to TRBD1. CDR3 size: 16 residues. The V segment lost 5 bases and the J segment 7 bases; nucleotides outside the gene matches: 15. From germline, CDR1 is SGHNT and CDR2 YYREEE (reference sequence). The CDR3 loop reads CASSPRPGTGVEEQYF. The CDR3 DNA reads as TGTGCCAGCAGTCCCCGTCCGGGGACAGGGGTGGAAGAGCAGTACTTC.

This clone was found a few times. This chain uses TRBV7-9 with TRBJ2-3; possible D gene TRBD2, 5 bases. Trimming cost V 4 bases and J 4 bases, with 9 bases left between them. Germline values: CDR1 SEHNR, CDR2 FQNEAQ (reference sequence). The CDR3 is made up of 13 amino acids. The CDR3 region is CASSSGLPDTQYF. CDR3 bases: TGTGCCAGCAGCTCTGGACTCCCAGATACGCAGTATTTT.

The gene calls are TRBV20-1 and TRBJ2-5, with a weak D call TRBD2 (5 bases). The germline V gene encodes CDR1 DFQATT and CDR2 SNEGSKA (reference sequence). Trimming left V 4 bases short and J 9 bases short, with 12 bases between. CDR3 length equals 11 residues. CDR3 sequence (DNA): TGCAGTGCTAAGGACTCTGAGGCCCAGTACTTC. It specifies CSAKDSEAQYF.

The V and J genes are TRBV7-2 and TRBJ1-2, with D unresolved. The CDR3 sequence is 12 residues long. Germline loops: CDR1 SGHTA, CDR2 FQGNSA. V lost 5 bases and J lost 8, with 12 bases in between. CDR3 nucleotide sequence: TGTGCCAGCAGCCATGGTCTGGCCGGCTACACCTTC. Its protein product is CASSHGLAGYTF.

The V gene is TRBV10-3, the J gene TRBJ2-7, with 9 bases matching TRBD1. The CDR3 is made up of 16 amino acids. CDR1 ENHRY and CDR2 SYGVKD come from the germline V gene. J was trimmed by 2 bases and V by 7 bases; bases with no gene match: 12. This chain's CDR3 is CAITDLGGTGTYEQYF. The CDR3 DNA follows: TGTGCCATCACCGACTTAGGCGGGACAGGGACCTACGAGCAGTACTTC.

The rearrangement links TRBV6-1 to TRBJ1-1, with no clear D. Trimming stripped 7 bases from V and 1 base from J, with 13 bases between. Germline CDR1 MNHNS, CDR2 SASEGT. The CDR3 is 14 residues long. For the CDR3, the DNA is TGTGCCAGCATTCGGCAGGTCCCGAACACTGAAGCTTTCTTT. As protein: CASIRQVPNTEAFF.

This clone is a singleton in its sample. The chain joins TRBV19 to TRBJ2-3, with 14 bases identical to TRBD2. The V segment lost 6 bases and the J segment 5 bases; nucleotides outside the gene matches: 1. Germline CDR1 reads LNHDA; CDR2 reads SQIVND (reference sequence). There are 14 residues in the CDR3. For the CDR3, the DNA is TGTGCCAGTAGGGGACTAGCGGGAGTAGATACGCAGTATTTT. Protein product: CASRGLAGVDTQYF.

The chain employs TRBV11-1 and TRBJ2-5; 9 bases map to TRBD1. Per the germline V gene, CDR1 is SGHAT and CDR2 is FQDESV (reference sequence). This CDR3 is 16 amino acids long. Losses at the gene ends were 2 bases for V and 4 bases for J; bases not matched to a gene: 8. In DNA form, the CDR3 reads TGTGCCAGCAGCTTAATGGGACAGGGAGTTCTAGAGACCCAGTACTTC. It is translated as CASSLMGQGVLETQYF.

The rearrangement links TRBV14 to TRBJ1-3; 7 nucleotides align to TRBD1. V lost 3 bases and J lost 2; bases outside the gene matches: 4. Germline loops: CDR1 SGHDN, CDR2 FVKESK. The CDR3 is 15 residues long. CDR3 nucleotide sequence: TGTGCCAGCAGCCACAGACAGGGAACTGGAAACACCATATATTTT. It is translated as CASSHRQGTGNTIYF.

The chain uses TRBV10-1 and TRBJ2-1; D is possibly TRBD2 (6 bases). Trimming took 6 bases from V and 6 from J, leaving 18 bases between them. The germline CDR1 and CDR2 sequences are WNHNN and SYGVQD (reference sequence). The CDR3 covers 15 residues. The chain's CDR3 is CASSGPELAANEQFF. CDR3 nucleotides: TGCGCCAGCAGCGGTCCCGAACTAGCCGCCAATGAGCAGTTCTTC.

The rearrangement uses TRBV29-1 and TRBJ1-2, with 9 bases lining up with TRBD1. The length of the CDR3 is 13 residues. Per the germline V gene, CDR1 is SQVTM and CDR2 is ANQGSEA. J gave up 8 bases and V 6 bases, and 10 bases lay outside the gene matches. The CDR3 spells CSVTIGTGSGYTF. The CDR3 nucleotides read TGCAGCGTCACAATAGGGACAGGGAGCGGCTACACCTTC.

This clone was seen only once. The V and J genes are TRBV6-4 and TRBJ2-3, with 10 bases identical to TRBD2. V shed 5 bases and J 3 bases; nucleotides not matched to a gene: 8. The CDR3 totals 16 residues. Germline loops: CDR1 MRHNA, CDR2 SNTAGT. The CDR3 DNA follows: TGTGCCAGCAGTCCCTTAGCGGGAGGTATAACAGATACGCAGTATTTT. As protein: CASSPLAGGITDTQYF.

A word on this clone: Sequence at one end of the junction differs from germline and may be a read error. The V call is TRBV7-9, the J call TRBJ1-1; the match to TRBD1 covers 9 bases. The CDR3 is 13 amino acids. Germline V lookup: CDR1 SEHNR, CDR2 FQNEAQ (reference sequence). This CDR3 reads CASSLRDRDRDVF. The CDR3 DNA follows: TGTGCCAGCAGCTTAAGGGACAGGGACCGTGACGTCTTT.

The chain employs TRBV10-1 and TRBJ2-4; a weak D match, TRBD2 (7 bases). Germline-derived CDR1 and CDR2 are WNHNN and SYGVQD (reference sequence). Between the trimmed V and J ends, which lost 4 bases and 2 bases, there was a span of 12 bases. This CDR3 region has 15 residues. CDR3 amino acids: CASSAGGLTKNIQYF. As DNA, the CDR3 is TGCGCCAGCAGTGCCGGGGGGCTTACCAAAAACATTCAGTACTTC.

The chain has TRBV9 and TRBJ1-3; 9 bases align to TRBD1. There are 17 residues in the CDR3. CDR1 SGDLS and CDR2 YYNGEE come from the germline V gene. Trimming cost V 2 bases and J 2 bases; bases outside gene matches: 8. CDR3 region: CASSVRDRGLAGNTIYF. Written as DNA, the CDR3 is TGTGCCAGCAGCGTTCGAGACAGGGGGTTGGCTGGAAACACCATATATTTT.